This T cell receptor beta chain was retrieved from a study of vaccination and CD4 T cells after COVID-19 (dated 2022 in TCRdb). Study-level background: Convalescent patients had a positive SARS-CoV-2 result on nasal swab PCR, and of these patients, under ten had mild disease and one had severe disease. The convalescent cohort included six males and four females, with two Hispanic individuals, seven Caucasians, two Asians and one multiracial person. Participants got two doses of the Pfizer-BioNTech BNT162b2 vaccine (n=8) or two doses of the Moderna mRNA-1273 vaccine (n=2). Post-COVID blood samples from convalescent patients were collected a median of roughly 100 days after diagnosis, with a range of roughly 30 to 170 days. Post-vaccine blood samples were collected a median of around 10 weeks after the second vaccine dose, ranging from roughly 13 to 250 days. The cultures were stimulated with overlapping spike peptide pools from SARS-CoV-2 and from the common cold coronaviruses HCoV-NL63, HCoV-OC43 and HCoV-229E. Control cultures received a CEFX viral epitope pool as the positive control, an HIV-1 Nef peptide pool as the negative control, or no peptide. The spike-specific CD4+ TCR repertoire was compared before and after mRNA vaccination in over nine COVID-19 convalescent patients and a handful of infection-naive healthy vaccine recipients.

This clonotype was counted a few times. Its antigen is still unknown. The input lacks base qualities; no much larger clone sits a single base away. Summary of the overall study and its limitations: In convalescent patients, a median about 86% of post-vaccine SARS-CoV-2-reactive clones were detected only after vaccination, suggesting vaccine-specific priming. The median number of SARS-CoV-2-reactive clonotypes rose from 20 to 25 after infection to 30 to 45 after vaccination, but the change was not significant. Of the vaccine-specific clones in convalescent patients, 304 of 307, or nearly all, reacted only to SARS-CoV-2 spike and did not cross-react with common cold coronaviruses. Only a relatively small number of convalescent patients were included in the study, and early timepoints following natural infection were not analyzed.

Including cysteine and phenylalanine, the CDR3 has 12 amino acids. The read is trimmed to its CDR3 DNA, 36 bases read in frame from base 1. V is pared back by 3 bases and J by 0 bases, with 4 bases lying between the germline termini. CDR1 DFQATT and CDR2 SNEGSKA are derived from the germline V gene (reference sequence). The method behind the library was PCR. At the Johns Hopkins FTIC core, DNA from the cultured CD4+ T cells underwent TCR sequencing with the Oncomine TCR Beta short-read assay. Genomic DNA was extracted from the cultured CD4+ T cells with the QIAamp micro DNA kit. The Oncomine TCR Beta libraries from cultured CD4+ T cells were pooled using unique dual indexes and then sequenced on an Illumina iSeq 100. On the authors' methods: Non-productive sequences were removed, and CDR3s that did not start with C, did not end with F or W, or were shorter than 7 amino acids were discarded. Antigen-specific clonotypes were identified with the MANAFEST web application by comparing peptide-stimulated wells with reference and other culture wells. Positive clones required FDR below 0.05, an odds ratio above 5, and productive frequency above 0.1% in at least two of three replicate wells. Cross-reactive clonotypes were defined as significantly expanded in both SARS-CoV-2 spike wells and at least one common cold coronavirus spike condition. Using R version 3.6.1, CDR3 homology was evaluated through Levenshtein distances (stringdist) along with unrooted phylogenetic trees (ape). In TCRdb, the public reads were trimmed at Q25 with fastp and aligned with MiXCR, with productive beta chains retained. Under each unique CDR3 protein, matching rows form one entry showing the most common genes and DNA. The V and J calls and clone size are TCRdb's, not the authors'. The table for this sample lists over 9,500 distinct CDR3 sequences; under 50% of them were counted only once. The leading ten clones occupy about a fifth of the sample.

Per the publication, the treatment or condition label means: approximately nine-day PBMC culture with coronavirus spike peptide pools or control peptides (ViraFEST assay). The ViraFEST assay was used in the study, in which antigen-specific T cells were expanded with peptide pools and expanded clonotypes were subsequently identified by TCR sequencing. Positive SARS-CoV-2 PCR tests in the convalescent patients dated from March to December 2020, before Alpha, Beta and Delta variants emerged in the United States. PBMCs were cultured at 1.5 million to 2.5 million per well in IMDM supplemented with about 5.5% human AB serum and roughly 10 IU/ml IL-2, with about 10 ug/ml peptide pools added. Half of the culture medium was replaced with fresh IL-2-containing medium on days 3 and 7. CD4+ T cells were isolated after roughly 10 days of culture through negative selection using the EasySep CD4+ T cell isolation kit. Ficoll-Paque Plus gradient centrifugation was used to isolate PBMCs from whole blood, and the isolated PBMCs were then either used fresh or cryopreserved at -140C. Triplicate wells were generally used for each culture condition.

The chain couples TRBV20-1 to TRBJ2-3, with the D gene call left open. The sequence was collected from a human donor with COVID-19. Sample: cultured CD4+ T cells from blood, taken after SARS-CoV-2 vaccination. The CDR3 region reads CSASTSTDTQYF. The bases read TGCAGTGCTAGCACTAGCACAGATACGCAGTATTTT.